This T cell receptor (beta chain) was profiled in a study of T cells expressing NK-cell markers. Overall study: HCMV seropositivity characterized seven of the eight sequenced donors, and seronegativity one. Study-wide findings and caveats: Several donors' CD3+CD56-NKG2C+ cells were dominated by the same clonotypes.

The CDR3 sequence is 12 residues long. Looked up from germline, CDR1 is LGHDT and CDR2 is YNNKEL (reference sequence). As to this clonotype: Its antigen is as yet unknown.

Making the TCR beta cDNA relied on 5'RACE template switching with UMIs. TCRdb re-called the 5' RACE reads; one entry per CDR3 protein, DNA not given. With some 450,000 distinct CDR3 sequences in the sample, the ten largest clones hold 7.3%. The V and J genes are TRBV3-1 and TRBJ2-1. The TCR originated in a woman between 18 and 70 years old in good health. Sequenced sample: blood T cells: a sorted CD56 or NKG2C T cell subset, CD4+ or CD8+ T cells, or bulk PBMC T cells (not recorded which). This CDR3 is CASSQLENLVFF.